This passage covers 15 T cell receptor beta chains from one sample sequenced in a study of cytomegalovirus exposure and HLA in healthy donors. 60 Vbeta and 13 Jbeta primers were used in PCR. Sequencing used immunoSEQ multiplex PCR; TCRdb keeps in-frame clones, though not all of them. The repertoire includes around 140,000 clones, just under 90% of them detected once, and under 6.5% sits in the top ten. The sample taken for sequencing was PBMCs. These receptors came from a woman in her 30s in good health and CMV-seronegative.

The rearrangement uses TRBV5-1 and TRBJ2-3; the match to TRBD1 covers 7 bases. The CDR3 has 15 residues. V lost 2 bases and J lost 3; bases outside the gene matches: 6. The germline gives CDR1 SGHRS, CDR2 YFSETQ. The CDR3 is CASSFSSGGTDTQYF. DNA of the CDR3: TGCGCCAGCAGCTTCAGCTCAGGGGGAACAGATACGCAGTATTTT.

The V call is TRBV4-1, the J call TRBJ1-1; D not certain. The V gene's germline CDR1 is MGHRA and CDR2 YSYEKL. V lost 0 bases and J 4 bases, leaving 12 bases between the germline ends. This CDR3 spans 15 amino acids. The DNA for the CDR3 is TGCGCCAGCAGCCAAGACCGCGGACTGAGCACTGAAGCTTTCTTT. This codes for CASSQDRGLSTEAFF.

The rearrangement uses TRBV2 and TRBJ2-5; D is unresolved. The V gene's germline CDR1 is SNHLY and CDR2 FYNNEI. V gave up 4 bases and J gave up 3 bases, with 6 bases separating them. There are 12 residues in the CDR3. The CDR3 DNA reads TGTGCCAGCAGTGGTTTAGAAGAGACCCAGTACTTC. Translation: CASSGLEETQYF.

The genes are TRBV2 and TRBJ1-1, with 7 nucleotides matching TRBD1. In germline, CDR1 is SNHLY, CDR2 FYNNEI. Germline trimming cut 7 bases from V and 0 bases from J; bases unmatched to any gene: 8. The CDR3 length is 15 residues. The CDR3 nucleotides are TGTGCCAGCAACGAGGGACAGCAAGTGAACACTGAAGCTTTCTTT. Protein: CASNEGQQVNTEAFF.

V gene TRBV7-3 combines with J gene TRBJ2-3, with TRBD1 matching over 8 bases. With 2 bases clipped from V and 4 bases from J, the junction kept 5 bases outside the gene matches. The CDR3 runs to 15 residues. Germline V gene data show CDR1 as SGHTA and CDR2 as FQGTGA. CDR3 protein: CASSLGNRGSDTQYF. CDR3 bases: TGTGCCAGCAGCTTAGGGAACAGGGGGTCAGATACGCAGTATTTT.

V gene TRBV28 combines with J gene TRBJ1-2, with D maybe TRBD1 (6 bases). CDR3 length: 16 amino acids. Trimming shortened V by 1 base and J by 1 base, and 13 bases separated the two germline ends. Germline V lookup: CDR1 MDHEN, CDR2 SYDVKM. The CDR3 loop reads CASSLYSGAVNYGYTF. The CDR3 region has the DNA TGTGCCAGCAGTTTATACTCAGGGGCCGTTAACTATGGCTACACCTTC.

In its sample, this clone was seen a few times. The V gene is TRBV7-3, the J gene TRBJ2-3; 8 positions match TRBD2. The V gene end was trimmed by 4 bases and the J gene end by 3 bases; junction bases not matched to a gene: 3. CDR1 SGHTA and CDR2 FQGTGA come from the germline V gene. The CDR3 sequence is 14 residues long. The CDR3 here is CASSWGLVTDTQYF. The CDR3 coding sequence is TGTGCCAGCAGCTGGGGACTAGTAACAGATACGCAGTATTTT.

The chain uses TRBV27 and TRBJ2-6; D ambiguous. CDR3 length: 15 residues. Trimming removed 5 bases from V and 1 base from J, with 9 bases in between. The germline CDR1 and CDR2 sequences are MNHEY and SMNVEV (reference sequence). The CDR3 nucleotides read TGTGCCAGCAGTCCCCTGAGGTCTGGGGCCAACGTCCTGACTTTC. It yields the protein CASSPLRSGANVLTF.

The chain links TRBV6-5 to TRBJ2-6; no definite D call. The V and J ends lost 2 bases and 2 bases respectively, with 10 bases between them. This CDR3 is 16 amino acids long. The germline CDR1 and CDR2 sequences are MNHEY and SVGAGI. In nucleotides, the CDR3 is TGTGCCAGCAGTTACAACGCCGGAGCTGGGGCCAACGTCCTGACTTTC. Translation: CASSYNAGAGANVLTF.

The table lists this clone with a count of one. The V and J genes are TRBV4-1 and TRBJ2-3; 8 nucleotides agree with TRBD1. This CDR3 has 16 amino acids. From germline, CDR1 is MGHRA and CDR2 YSYEKL. V trimming: 2 bases; J trimming: 2 bases; junction bases outside the gene matches: 6. CDR3 in amino acids: CASSQFGQGNTDTQYF. The CDR3 nucleotides read TGCGCCAGCAGCCAATTCGGACAGGGAAACACAGATACGCAGTATTTT.

The chain has TRBV2 and TRBJ1-2; TRBD1 agrees at 7 bases. The germline V gene encodes CDR1 SNHLY and CDR2 FYNNEI. The CDR3 loop spans 14 amino acids. V lost 7 bases to trimming and J lost 7 bases; unmatched junction nucleotides: 12. CDR3 nucleotides: TGTGCCAGCACCCCCCGGGAGAGGGGGCCTGGCTACACCTTC. It yields the protein CASTPRERGPGYTF.

The rearrangement joins TRBV30 to TRBJ1-2; D is unresolved. CDR3 length: 11 residues. The V end was cut by 3 bases, the J end by 10 bases, with 12 bases between. Germline loops: CDR1 GTSNPN, CDR2 SVGIG (reference sequence). The DNA of the CDR3 is TGTGCCTGGAGCTCTCGTCTTTCCTACACCTTC. Amino acids: CAWSSRLSYTF.

The chain employs TRBV27 and TRBJ1-2; D is undetermined. Trimming shortened V by 0 bases and J by 5 bases, and 10 bases separated the two germline ends. This CDR3 comprises 14 residues. Germline V lookup: CDR1 MNHEY, CDR2 SMNVEV (reference sequence). In DNA, the CDR3 is TGTGCCAGCAGTTTATCACCGTGGGCTTATGGCTACACCTTC. Translated, it gives CASSLSPWAYGYTF.

J is TRBJ1-1 and V is TRBV28, with 8 bases matching TRBD1. The CDR3 totals 15 residues. V lost 5 bases to trimming and J lost 3 bases; unmatched junction nucleotides: 8. The V gene's germline CDR1 is MDHEN and CDR2 SYDVKM. The CDR3 sequence: CASSLDRVGYTEAFF. The DNA for the CDR3 is TGTGCCAGCAGTCTGGACAGGGTGGGGTACACTGAAGCTTTCTTT.

The chain carries TRBV5-8 and TRBJ1-1, with D uncertain. Trimming took 9 bases from V and 1 from J, leaving 13 bases between them. CDR3 length equals 13 residues. Germline V gene sequence: CDR1 SGHTS, CDR2 YDEGEE. The CDR3 here is CATPPSWNTEAFF. The CDR3 DNA sequence: TGTGCCACCCCCCCTTCTTGGAACACTGAAGCTTTCTTT.